These 21 T cell receptor delta chains were sequenced from one sample in a study of gamma-delta T cells after stem cell transplantation. TCRdb reprocessed the RT-PCR reads through CATT. The sample holds some 13,000 delta-chain clones, roughly a third seen once. The specimen sequenced was gamma-delta T cells. The origin of the receptors is a human donor. It is not recorded whose cells these are; they may come from a transplant donor.

The chain carries TRDV2 and TRDJ3; D possibly corresponds to TRDD3 (6 bases). V was trimmed by 0 bases and J by 6 bases, leaving 20 bases between them. The germline V gene encodes CDR1 GEAIGNYY and CDR2 EKD. The length of the CDR3 is 19 residues. The CDR3 DNA is TGTGCCTGTGACACCTGGGGGCTCCCCGACTCTTTGGACACCCGACAGATGTTTTTC. It encodes CACDTWGLPDSLDTRQMFF.

The chain links TRDV1 to TRDJ1; possible D gene TRDD2, 9 bases. V was clipped by 6 bases and J by 5 bases, with 34 bases between them. The CDR3 consists of 20 residues. Per germline, CDR1 TSWWSYY and CDR2 QGS. The CDR3 nucleotides are TGTGCTCTTGGACCCTTTCCTTCCTACAATGACTGGGGGCCCGAGGATAAACTCATCTTT. Translation: CALGPFPSYNDWGPEDKLIF.

V is TRDV1 and J is TRDJ1; 10 bases match TRDD3. V shed 4 bases and J 0 bases; nucleotides not matched to a gene: 11. Germline-derived CDR1 and CDR2 are TSWWSYY and QGS. The CDR3 sequence is 18 residues long. The CDR3 DNA reads as TGTGCTCTTGGGGTACTCTCTGAACTGGGGGATCACACCGATAAACTCATCTTT. Translating gives CALGVLSELGDHTDKLIF.

This clone came up a few times. Here the CDR3 DNA reads TGTGCCTGTGACCGGGGACCCCGGTTTGGGACAGCACAACTCTTCTTT. It specifies CACDRGPRFGTAQLFF. The gene calls are TRDV2 and TRDJ2; maybe TRDD3 (5 bases). The CDR3 has 16 amino acids. CDR1 GEAIGNYY and CDR2 EKD come from the germline V gene. V was trimmed by 3 bases and J by 4 bases, leaving 17 bases between them.

A note on this clone: The junction differs from germline at one of its ends, possibly a read error. This chain links TRDV2 with TRDJ3, with a possible D match to TRDD3 (6 bases). The CDR3 loop spans 18 amino acids. Germline V gene data show CDR1 as GEAIGNYY and CDR2 as EKD. The CDR3 loop reads CACDTVGGYSLYTRQMFF. The CDR3 DNA reads TGTGCCTGTGACACCGTTGGGGGCTACTCCTTGTACACCCGTCAGATGTTTTTC.

The CDR3 DNA reads TGTGCAGCAATGACCTTCTCCAAACAAAGGCTGGGGGGCCTGTACACCGATAAACTCATCTTT. Its translation: CAAMTFSKQRLGGLYTDKLIF. The gene calls are TRAV29/DV5 and TRDJ1; 7 bases are shared with TRDD3. The CDR3 sequence is 21 residues long. V lost 3 bases, J lost 0 bases, and 26 bases stayed unmatched. Germline V gene data show CDR1 as NSMFDY and CDR2 as ISSIKDK.

In DNA form, the CDR3 reads TGTGCTCTTGGGGAACCGACCTCCAAGGGGGATACCTACTCCACCGATAAACTCATCTTT. Protein: CALGEPTSKGDTYSTDKLIF. The genes are TRDV1 and TRDJ1, with 9 nucleotides matching TRDD3. Trimming cost V 1 base and J 1 base; bases outside gene matches: 16. From germline, CDR1 is TSWWSYY and CDR2 QGS. The CDR3 has 20 amino acids.

V and J are TRDV3 and TRDJ3; 11 bases are shared with TRDD3. The junction had 15 bases not matched to a gene; V was cut back by 2 bases and J by 0 bases. This CDR3 has 21 amino acids. Germline V gives CDR1 TVYSNPD, CDR2 GDNSRS (reference sequence). This CDR3 is CAFPGSGGYTQSSWDTRQMFF. CDR3 DNA: TGTGCCTTTCCGGGGTCTGGGGGATACACCCAAAGCTCCTGGGACACCCGACAGATGTTTTTC.

This clone was observed a handful of times. V is TRDV2 and J is TRDJ3; 13 bases map to TRDD3. The trim removed 2 bases at V and 0 bases at J, leaving 0 bases unmatched. The CDR3 is 18 amino acids. Germline values: CDR1 GEAIGNYY, CDR2 EKD. The chain's CDR3 is CACDNWGIRSWDTRQMFF. The CDR3, as DNA: TGTGCCTGTGACAACTGGGGGATACGCTCCTGGGACACCCGACAGATGTTTTTC.

This clone was seen a single time. A junction end diverges from the germline sequence, so it may reflect a read error. Within the sample, other DNA sequences also encode this same CDR3. This chain uses TRAV29/DV5 with TRDJ1, with TRDD3 matching 8 bases. Germline V lookup: CDR1 NSMFDY, CDR2 ISSIKDK. The CDR3 consists of 18 residues. For the CDR3, the DNA is TGTGCCGCAACCATTCGATTTTCTCAACTGGGGGACACCGATAAACTCATCTTT. Its translation: CAATIRFSQLGDTDKLIF. Full variable domain (missing parts from reference TRAV29/DV5 and TRDJ1): DQQVKQNSPSLSVQEGRISILNCDYTNSMFDYFLWYKKYPAEGPTFLISISSIKDKNEDGRFTVFLNKSAKHLSLHIVPSQPGDSAVYFCAATIRFSQLGDTDKLIFGKGTRVTVEP.

The table lists this clone with a few counts. V usage is TRDV1 and J usage is TRDJ4; 7 bases fit TRDD3. Trimming at V came to 0 bases and at J to 0 bases, leaving 16 bases not matched to a gene. Germline loops: CDR1 TSWWSYY, CDR2 QGS. The CDR3 sequence is 19 residues long. CDR3 DNA sequence: TGTGCTCTTGGGGAACTGTGCCAAACTGGGGCGATACCCGCCAGACCCCTGATCTTT. Its protein is CALGELCQTGAIPARPLIF.

Comments on this clone: A read error may account for a junction end that differs from germline. The chain recombines TRDV2 with TRDJ3; 8 bases agree with TRDD3. Germline V gene lookup returns CDR1 GEAIGNYY and CDR2 EKD. There are 20 residues in the CDR3. The CDR3, as DNA: TGTGCCTGTGGCCTCCGGTACTGGGGGTTCATCTCCTGTGACACCCGCCAGATGTTTTTC. It is translated as CACGLRYWGFISCDTRQMFF.

This clone was observed a handful of times. The chain links TRDV3 to TRDJ1; 8 bases fit TRDD3. Trimming removed 5 bases from V and 3 bases from J; junction bases left unmatched: 17. The CDR3 has 16 residues. Germline V CDR1 and CDR2: TVYSNPD, GDNSRS (reference sequence). The DNA of the CDR3 is TGTGCCCGTCTCTTTTACTGGGGGGCCCCATCCGATAAACTCATCTTT. Translating gives CARLFYWGAPSDKLIF.

The rearrangement links TRDV2 to TRDJ3, with 13 bases lining up with TRDD3. Unmatched junction bases numbered 7, after V lost 3 bases and J lost 3 bases. CDR1 and CDR2 from the germline V gene are GEAIGNYY and EKD. CDR3 size: 19 residues. The CDR3 is CACDPVLGDTRWDTRQMFF. CDR3 coding DNA: TGTGCCTGTGACCCTGTACTGGGGGATACGCGCTGGGACACCCGACAGATGTTTTTC.

This clone was found a few times. Other DNA sequences from this sample encode an identical CDR3 as well. The chain couples TRDV2 to TRDJ2, with 10 nucleotides matching TRDD3. This CDR3 is built from 13 residues. Germline values: CDR1 GEAIGNYY, CDR2 EKD. The junction had 5 bases not matched to a gene; V was cut back by 4 bases and J by 10 bases. The CDR3 sequence is CACDTWGIGQLFF. The CDR3 DNA reads as TGTGCCTGTGATACCTGGGGGATAGGACAACTCTTCTTT.

By share, this clone ranks as medium-sized. The gene calls are TRDV2 and TRDJ1; D ambiguous. Trimming removed 3 bases at V and 4 bases at J, with 11 bases between. In germline, CDR1 is GEAIGNYY, CDR2 EKD. This CDR3 is built from 13 residues. DNA of the CDR3: TGTGCCTGTGACCCCCTGGAGGGCGATAAACTCATCTTT. Amino acids: CACDPLEGDKLIF.

To note about this clone: It may be a read error: a sequence one base away is much more abundant. The chain combines TRDV2 with TRDJ2, with 9 bases identical to TRDD3. The length of the CDR3 is 13 residues. CDR1 and CDR2 from the germline V gene are GEAIGNYY and EKD. Trimming cost V 4 bases and J 7 bases; bases outside gene matches: 3. CDR3: CACETWGIAQLFF. Here the CDR3 DNA reads TGTGCCTGTGAGACCTGGGGGATAGCACAACTCTTCTTT.

This clone was seen a few times. The gene calls are TRDV2 and TRDJ3, with 7 nucleotides matching TRDD3. J lost 2 bases, V lost 3 bases, and 6 bases had no gene match. Per the germline V gene, CDR1 is GEAIGNYY and CDR2 is EKD. The CDR3 has 17 amino acids. CDR3: CACDWGTPPWDTRQMFF. CDR3 coding DNA: TGTGCCTGTGACTGGGGGACACCCCCCTGGGACACCCGACAGATGTTTTTC.

The chain links TRDV3 to TRDJ1; TRDD3 is a possible D gene (5 bases). Germline loops: CDR1 TVYSNPD, CDR2 GDNSRS (reference sequence). The CDR3 consists of 15 residues. The V end lost 4 bases, the J end lost 2 bases, and 20 bases lay between the germline ends. The CDR3 is CACSLAGVETDKLIF. CDR3 coding DNA: TGTGCCTGTAGCTTGGCGGGGGTGGAGACCGATAAACTCATCTTT.

This clone was seen only a few times. The chain has TRDV1 and TRDJ1; D is unclear. Germline CDR1 is TSWWSYY and CDR2 is QGS. With 2 bases removed from V and 0 bases from J, the gap between germline ends came to 16 bases. The CDR3 consists of 17 residues. CDR3: CALGEYFQIPYTDKLIF. CDR3 DNA: TGTGCTCTTGGGGAATATTTCCAAATTCCGTACACCGATAAACTCATCTTT.

This clone was counted between two and nine times. At one end the junction does not follow the germline gene, possibly because of a read error. Other DNA sequences from this sample encode an identical CDR3 as well. This chain joins TRDV2 and TRDJ2; 8 bases match TRDD3. This CDR3 has 14 residues. Germline V gives CDR1 GEAIGNYY, CDR2 EKD. CDR3 sequence (DNA): TGTGCCTGTGACACCTGGGGGATGCCAGCCCAACTCTTCTTT. Its protein is CACDTWGMPAQLFF.